This T cell receptor beta chain derives from a study of T-cell reconstitution after alpha-beta-depleted transplantation in children. This clonotype was picked up many times. As it was prepared, the TCRbeta library received unique molecular identifiers. TCRdb called the PCR reads again in MiXCR, with one record for every CDR3 protein. The data hold over 150,000 distinct CDR3 sequences, with roughly 15% observed a single time. This CDR3 is 15 amino acids long. Germline V gene lookup returns CDR1 SGHRS and CDR2 YFSETQ. Trimming took 0 bases from V and 8 from J, leaving 14 bases between them. The genes are TRBV5-1 and TRBJ2-2; D is possibly TRBD1 (5 bases). The receptor was isolated from a human donor who donated a stem cell graft to a child with acute lymphoblastic leukemia. The sequences come from PBMCs from the stem cell graft donor, collected from the stem cell graft. In DNA, the CDR3 is TGCGCCAGCAGCTTGGAGGGGCCCGGCGGAGGGGAGCTGTTTTTT. Its protein product is CASSLEGPGGGELFF.